This is a list of T cell receptor beta chains from one sample in a study of T cell changes during pregnancy in multiple sclerosis. TCRdb keeps only in-frame clones here, not all; method: immunoSEQ multiplex PCR. The table has 60,000 to 80,000 clones, around nine tenths seen once. The material was peripheral blood, obtained before pregnancy. The receptor source for this set is a female donor with multiple sclerosis, enrolled in a pregnancy study. CDR3s include the opening cysteine and the closing phenylalanine or tryptophan. Fields, in order: D gene, J gene, V gene, clone size, CDR3 protein, CDR3 DNA. The D gene is left open where the match is weak. Not every row has a clone size; where given, it reads once, few, many or a size class.

-	TRBJ1-4	TRBV4-3	-	CASSPGHRAEKLFF	TGCGCCAGCAGCCCCGGTCACAGGGCCGAAAAACTGTTTTTT
-	TRBJ2-3	TRBV5-1	once	CASSLAPRDTQYF	TGCGCCAGCAGCTTGGCCCCCAGGGATACGCAGTATTTT
-	TRBJ2-3	TRBV6-6	-	CASSLTSPPTDTQYF	TGTGCCAGCAGTCTTACTTCTCCCCCCACAGATACGCAGTATTTT
TRBD1	TRBJ2-1	TRBV19	-	CASSIGTGGYEQFF	TGTGCCAGTAGTATAGGGACAGGGGGGTATGAGCAGTTCTTC
-	TRBJ1-1	TRBV4-1	-	CASSQEARDTGTEAFF	TGCGCCAGCAGCCAAGAGGCTCGGGACACTGGCACTGAAGCTTTCTTT
TRBD2	TRBJ2-7	TRBV6-5	-	CASSFGGAYEQYF	TGTGCCAGCAGTTTCGGGGGGGCCTACGAGCAGTACTTC
TRBD1	TRBJ1-1	TRBV27	-	CASSYGTGGARNTEAFF	TGTGCCAGCAGTTACGGGACAGGGGGCGCAAGGAACACTGAAGCTTTCTTT
TRBD1	TRBJ1-4	TRBV30	-	CAWAQGATSEKLFF	TGTGCCTGGGCTCAGGGGGCTACCTCGGAAAAACTGTTTTTT
TRBD1	TRBJ2-3	TRBV30	-	CAWSFYVTGLDTQYF	TGTGCCTGGAGTTTTTATGTGACAGGGTTAGATACGCAGTATTTT
-	TRBJ2-7	TRBV5-1	-	CASSLEGPEQYF	TGCGCCAGCAGCTTGGAGGGGCCCGAGCAGTACTTC
TRBD1	TRBJ2-5	TRBV5-1	-	CASSLKGQGASETQYF	TGCGCCAGCAGCTTGAAGGGACAGGGGGCGTCGGAGACCCAGTACTTC
-	TRBJ1-4	TRBV14	-	CASSQYPDSNEKLFF	TGTGCCAGCAGCCAATATCCAGATTCTAATGAAAAACTGTTTTTT
TRBD1	TRBJ1-1	TRBV5-1	-	CASSPFPTGRNTEAFF	TGCGCCAGCAGCCCCTTCCCGACAGGGCGGAACACTGAAGCTTTCTTT
-	TRBJ2-5	TRBV5-1	-	CASKGSGDAQETQYF	TGCGCCAGCAAGGGTTCGGGGGATGCCCAAGAGACCCAGTACTTC
-	TRBJ1-2	TRBV5-4	-	CASSWDGSYGYTF	TGTGCCAGCAGCTGGGACGGGAGCTATGGCTACACCTTC
-	TRBJ2-2	TRBV27	-	CASSSPMGQNTGELFF	TGTGCCAGCAGTTCTCCAATGGGGCAGAACACCGGGGAGCTGTTTTTT
TRBD2	TRBJ2-5	TRBV6-5	-	CASSYRRGGDQYF	TGTGCCAGCAGTTACCGGCGGGGGGGAGACCAGTACTTC
-	TRBJ1-2	TRBV29-1	-	CSVDRGMRGYTF	TGCAGCGTTGATCGGGGAATGCGTGGCTACACCTTC
-	TRBJ2-2	TRBV5-4	-	CASSSLAPGELFF	TGTGCCAGCAGTTCTTTAGCCCCCGGGGAGCTGTTTTTT
-	TRBJ2-7	TRBV19	-	CASSISTGTYEQYF	TGTGCCAGTAGTATCTCTACGGGTACCTACGAGCAGTACTTC
TRBD1	TRBJ1-2	TRBV7-2	-	CASSPGGDYGYTF	TGTGCCAGCAGCCCAGGGGGCGACTATGGCTACACCTTC
-	TRBJ2-3	TRBV27	-	CASNPGALPNPTDTQYF	TGTGCCAGCAACCCTGGGGCCCTGCCAAACCCCACAGATACGCAGTATTTT
TRBD1	TRBJ1-1	TRBV5-6	-	CASSVQGALNTEAFF	TGTGCCAGCAGCGTACAGGGGGCGTTAAACACTGAAGCTTTCTTT
-	TRBJ2-5	TRBV2	-	CASSELRETQYF	TGTGCCAGCAGTGAATTGCGGGAGACCCAGTACTTC
TRBD2	TRBJ2-7	TRBV5-1	once	CASSAGLAGGLYEQYF	TGCGCCAGCAGCGCGGGACTAGCGGGAGGCCTCTACGAGCAGTACTTC
-	TRBJ1-2	TRBV30	-	CAWSGWGLHYGYTF	TGTGCCTGGAGTGGTTGGGGGCTGCACTATGGCTACACCTTC